These 6 T cell receptor beta chains share one sample of origin, sequenced in a study of shared clonotypes between healthy human individuals. The assay was immunoSEQ multiplex PCR, and TCRdb's table has in-frame clones only and misses some. The sample carries 2.3 million or so clones, more than 85% recorded once. Sequenced input: naive CD4+ T cells from PBMCs. Described subset: CD45RA+ positively selected. The source of these receptors is a young man in good health. Some clones in this sample may be carry-over from other donors' samples.

J is TRBJ2-5 and V is TRBV25-1, with D uncertain. Trimming pared 10 bases from V and 3 bases from J, leaving 15 bases between. Germline CDR1 and CDR2: MGHDK and SYGVNS. The length of the CDR3 is 13 residues. CDR3 region: CATSPGGKETQYF. In DNA, the CDR3 is TGTGCCACGAGTCCCGGCGGAAAAGAGACCCAGTACTTC.

The V and J genes are TRBV7-2 and TRBJ2-1; D unresolved. Trimming shortened V by 1 base and J by 5 bases, and 6 bases separated the two germline ends. CDR3 size: 13 residues. CDR1 and CDR2 (germline): SGHTA, FQGNSA. The CDR3 DNA reads as TGTGCCAGCAGCTTAGTACGGAACAATGAGCAGTTCTTC. Its protein is CASSLVRNNEQFF.

This chain connects TRBV5-1 to TRBJ1-1, with D tentatively TRBD1 (6 bases). V gave up 0 bases and J gave up 5 bases, with 14 bases separating them. Germline V gene lookup returns CDR1 SGHRS and CDR2 YFSETQ. The CDR3 is 15 residues long. The CDR3 DNA reads as TGCGCCAGCAGCTTGGATCCGGGGGCGCGGACTGAAGCTTTCTTT. This sequence encodes CASSLDPGARTEAFF.

The chain carries TRBV7-3 and TRBJ1-1, with D perhaps TRBD1 (5 bases). The CDR3 is 14 amino acids. The V end was cut by 4 bases, the J end by 2 bases, with 11 bases between. Germline CDR1 SGHTA, CDR2 FQGTGA. The CDR3 sequence is CASSSSRGNTEAFF. The CDR3 nucleotides are TGTGCCAGCAGCTCCAGTCGGGGCAACACTGAAGCTTTCTTT. The whole variable domain, filled in from reference TRBV7-3 and TRBJ1-1, reads GAGVSQTPSNKVTEKGKYVELRCDPISGHTALYWYRQSLGQGPEFLIYFQGTGAADDSGLPNDRFFAVRPEGSVSTLKIQRTERGDSAVYLCASSSSRGNTEAFFGQGTRLTVV.

The chain employs TRBV28 and TRBJ2-7; D is possibly TRBD1 (6 bases). The CDR3 loop spans 11 amino acids. Germline CDR1 reads MDHEN; CDR2 reads SYDVKM. Trimming removed 6 bases at V and 7 bases at J, with 10 bases between. In DNA, the CDR3 is TGTGCCAGCAGGGGACATTTAGAGCAGTACTTC. Translated, it gives CASRGHLEQYF.

This clone was seen only once. In DNA, the CDR3 is TGTGCCAGCAAAGCGACTACCCTCTACAATGAGCAGTTCTTC. Encoded protein: CASKATTLYNEQFF. The V gene is TRBV18, the J gene TRBJ2-1; the D gene is possibly TRBD2 (5 bases). The CDR3 totals 14 residues. The germline CDR1 and CDR2 sequences are KGHSH and LQKENI. Trimming shortened V by 8 bases and J by 3 bases, and 14 bases separated the two germline ends.